These 16 T cell receptor beta chains share one sample of origin, sequenced in a study of T cell responses to AZD1222 COVID-19 vaccine. Assay used: immunoSEQ multiplex PCR; TCRdb lists only in-frame clones, some missing. There are approximately 96,000 clones in the sample; about 93% occur only once, and 11% lies in the top ten. This specimen consisted of peripheral blood, obtained 28 days after the second AZD1222 dose. The origin of the receptors is an adult who received the AZD1222 COVID-19 vaccine.

The genes are TRBV2 and TRBJ2-2; 8 bases map to TRBD2. V shed 6 bases and J 5 bases; nucleotides not matched to a gene: 8. The CDR3 is 15 residues long. CDR1 and CDR2 from the germline V gene are SNHLY and FYNNEI. In DNA, the CDR3 is TGTGCCAGCAGGCGGGAGGCCCTTTTTACCGGGGAGCTGTTTTTT. Amino acids: CASRREALFTGELFF.

The rearrangement uses TRBV3-1 (or the pseudogene TRBV3-2) and TRBJ1-1, with unresolved D. V lost 1 base and J 1 base, leaving 4 bases between the germline ends. Per germline, CDR1 LGHDT and CDR2 YNNKEL (reference sequence). The CDR3 totals 13 residues. Here the CDR3 reads CASSQAWNTEAFF. The CDR3 DNA sequence: TGTGCCAGCAGCCAAGCGTGGAACACTGAAGCTTTCTTT.

V is TRBV5-1 and J is TRBJ1-2; D gene unclear. Trimming took off 2 bases at V and 0 bases at J, with 5 bases between the two ends. Germline CDR1 SGHRS, CDR2 YFSETQ. The CDR3 spans 13 residues. The CDR3 nucleotides are TGCGCCAGCAGCTTCCAGTCTAACTATGGCTACACCTTC. It codes for CASSFQSNYGYTF.

This clone was seen only once. This specimen includes other DNA sequences encoding the same CDR3. The rearrangement links TRBV28 to TRBJ1-2; TRBD1 aligns across 7 bases. Unmatched junction bases numbered 1, after V lost 4 bases and J lost 5 bases. The CDR3 is 12 residues long. The germline gives CDR1 MDHEN, CDR2 SYDVKM. CDR3 sequence reads: CASSSRGYGYTF. CDR3 nucleotides: TGTGCCAGCAGTTCCAGGGGGTATGGCTACACCTTC.

The genes are TRBV4-1 and TRBJ2-1, with TRBD1 as a possible D gene (5 bases). The germline gives CDR1 MGHRA, CDR2 YSYEKL. V lost 1 base, J lost 10 bases, and 14 bases lay in between. The CDR3 totals 14 residues. As DNA, the CDR3 is TGCGCCAGCAGCCAAGTGACAGCTCTGGTCGAGCAGTTCTTC. Encoded protein: CASSQVTALVEQFF.

The chain joins TRBV5-1 to TRBJ1-2; D possibly corresponds to TRBD1 (6 bases). The CDR3 consists of 15 residues. Trimming stripped 0 bases from V and 7 bases from J, with 16 bases between. Germline V gives CDR1 SGHRS, CDR2 YFSETQ. The CDR3, as DNA: TGCGCCAGCAGCTTGGCCGGGGGCGGTCGCGGTGGCTACACCTTC. The encoded protein is CASSLAGGGRGGYTF.

The V gene is TRBV28, the J gene TRBJ2-5, with 12 bases identical to TRBD2. There are 16 residues in the CDR3. CDR1 and CDR2 (germline): MDHEN, SYDVKM. After removal of 5 bases from V and 4 bases from J, the junction contained 8 bases not matched to a gene. CDR3 nucleotides: TGTGCCAGCAGTGTCCCGACTAGCGGGAGTCGAGAGACCCAGTACTTC. It is translated as CASSVPTSGSRETQYF. The full variable domain, completed using reference TRBV28 and TRBJ2-5, is DVKVTQSSRYLVKRTGEKVFLECVQDMDHENMFWYRQDPGLGLRLIYFSYDVKMKEKGDIPEGYSVSREKKERFSLILESASTNQTSMYLCASSVPTSGSRETQYFGPGTRLLVL.

The chain couples TRBV19 to TRBJ1-2; 10 bases map to TRBD1. Germline assignment: CDR1 LNHDA and CDR2 SQIVND (reference sequence). The CDR3 sequence is 16 residues long. V dropped 4 bases and J dropped 4; count of bases not matched to a gene: 9. CDR3 coding DNA: TGTGCCAGTAGTAGGACAGGGGGGCCCCAGGGCTATGGCTACACCTTC. The encoded protein is CASSRTGGPQGYGYTF.

The chain carries TRBV19 and TRBJ2-3, with D uncertain. Germline loops: CDR1 LNHDA, CDR2 SQIVND (reference sequence). Deletions cut 7 bases from V and 3 bases from J, with 11 bases between. CDR3 length equals 13 residues. The CDR3 region is CASKMRTTDTQYF. Written as DNA, the CDR3 is TGTGCCAGTAAAATGAGAACTACAGATACGCAGTATTTT.

V usage is TRBV28 and J usage is TRBJ1-6; D is perhaps TRBD1 (5 bases). The CDR3 has 14 residues. Germline V lookup: CDR1 MDHEN, CDR2 SYDVKM. The V and J ends lost 3 bases and 5 bases respectively, with 8 bases between them. CDR3 in DNA: TGTGCCAGCAGTTTGCAGGGAAATAATTCACCCCTCCACTTT. Translating gives CASSLQGNNSPLHF. Complete variable domain (other parts from reference TRBV28 and TRBJ1-6): DVKVTQSSRYLVKRTGEKVFLECVQDMDHENMFWYRQDPGLGLRLIYFSYDVKMKEKGDIPEGYSVSREKKERFSLILESASTNQTSMYLCASSLQGNNSPLHFGNGTRLTVT.

With regard to this clone: This same CDR3 is encoded by further DNA sequences in the sample. The chain joins TRBV5-6 to TRBJ1-1; D is undetermined. CDR3 length: 13 residues. Germline CDR1 reads SGHDT; CDR2 reads YYEEEE. Trimming shortened V by 6 bases and J by 1 base, and 10 bases separated the two germline ends. The CDR3: CASTLTENTEAFF. In DNA form, the CDR3 reads TGTGCCAGCACCCTAACGGAGAACACTGAAGCTTTCTTT.

The chain carries TRBV6-2 or TRBV6-3 and TRBJ1-2, with D maybe TRBD1 (5 bases). Germline V gives CDR1 MNHEY, CDR2 SVGEGT. This CDR3 region has 15 residues. Trimming removed 4 bases from V and 6 bases from J, with 18 bases in between. The CDR3 here is CASSSEGRVQNGYTF. The CDR3 DNA reads TGTGCCAGCAGTTCAGAAGGCAGGGTCCAAAATGGCTACACCTTC.

The rearrangement joins TRBV27 to TRBJ1-2; 7 bases are a match to TRBD1. Germline trimming cut 3 bases from V and 7 bases from J; bases unmatched to any gene: 8. Germline V gene sequence: CDR1 MNHEY, CDR2 SMNVEV (reference sequence). The CDR3 has 14 amino acids. The CDR3 nucleotides read TGTGCCAGCAGTTTGGGATACAGGGGTGGTGGCTACACCTTC. Translating it yields CASSLGYRGGGYTF.

The gene calls are TRBV9 and TRBJ2-3, with 14 positions matching TRBD2. This CDR3 has 16 amino acids. CDR1 is SGDLS and CDR2 is YYNGEE in the germline V gene. Trimming cost V 3 bases and J 5 bases; bases outside gene matches: 5. The CDR3: CASSEGTSGGQDTQYF. The CDR3 DNA reads as TGTGCCAGCAGCGAAGGGACTAGCGGGGGACAAGATACGCAGTATTTT.

About this clone itself: A junction end diverges from the germline sequence, so it may reflect a read error. The chain is built from TRBV2 and TRBJ2-7, with a possible D match to TRBD2 (6 bases). CDR1 is SNHLY and CDR2 is FYNNEI in the germline V gene. This CDR3 comprises 11 residues. CDR3 DNA: TGTGCCAGCAGTGAAGGGCAGGGAGGTTGGTTC. Amino acids: CASSEGQGGWF.

The chain recombines TRBV14 with TRBJ1-6; 9 positions agree with TRBD1. This CDR3 comprises 14 residues. Trimming cost V 5 bases and J 10 bases; bases outside gene matches: 6. Per the germline V gene, CDR1 is SGHDN and CDR2 is FVKESK. As DNA, the CDR3 is TGTGCCAGCAGCGGGACAGGGAGTTACTCACCCCTCCACTTT. Translation gives CASSGTGSYSPLHF. The complete variable domain, with remaining parts taken from reference TRBV14 and TRBJ1-6, reads EAGVTQFPSHSVIEKGQTVTLRCDPISGHDNLYWYRRVMGKEIKFLLHFVKESKQDESGMPNNRFLAERTGGTYSTLKVQPAELEDSGVYFCASSGTGSYSPLHFGNGTRLTVT.